What follows describes a single T cell receptor (beta chain). The target antigen is unknown. Using its own MiXCR run on the 5' RACE reads, TCRdb lists one record per CDR3 protein. The sample has 450,000 to 650,000 distinct CDR3 sequences, roughly 15% seen once; the top ten hold 0.44%. CDR1 is MGHRA, CDR2 YSYEKL, per germline. V was clipped by 2 bases and J by 4 bases; unmatched bases: 5. CDR3 size: 14 residues. This entry is derived from a study of identical twins. Points from the study as a whole: A lower insertion count was a feature of abundant cord blood beta clonotypes, with no such feature in memory repertoires. The study found weaker excess twin sharing in beta out-of-frame sequences.

All donors were healthy, and all were Caucasian. The sample was also linked to a second study, of yellow fever vaccine responses in identical twins.

The sequenced material came from CD4+ T cells sorted from blood. This chain links TRBV4-1 with TRBJ2-7; TRBD1 agrees at 7 bases. The receptor's source is a woman aged 18-29 years in good health. CDR3 in amino acids: CASSQLTGFYEQYV. The CDR3 coding sequence is TGCGCCAGCAGCCAACTGACAGGGTTTTACGAGCAGTACGTC.